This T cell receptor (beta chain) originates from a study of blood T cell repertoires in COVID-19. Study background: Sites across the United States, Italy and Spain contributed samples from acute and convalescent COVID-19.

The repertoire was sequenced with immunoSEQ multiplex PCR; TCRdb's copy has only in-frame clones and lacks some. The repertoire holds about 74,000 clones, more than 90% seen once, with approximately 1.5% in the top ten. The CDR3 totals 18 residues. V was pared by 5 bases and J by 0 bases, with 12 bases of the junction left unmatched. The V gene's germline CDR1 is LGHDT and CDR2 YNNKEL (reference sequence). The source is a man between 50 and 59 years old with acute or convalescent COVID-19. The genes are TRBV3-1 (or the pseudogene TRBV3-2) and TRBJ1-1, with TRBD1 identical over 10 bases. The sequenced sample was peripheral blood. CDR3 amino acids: CASSTPRTGGRVNTEAFF. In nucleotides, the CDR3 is TGTGCCAGCAGCACCCCTCGGACAGGGGGACGTGTGAACACTGAAGCTTTCTTT.